Shown below are 19 T cell receptor beta chains from a single sample sequenced in a study of T-cell reconstitution after alpha-beta-depleted transplantation in children. Unique molecular identifiers were incorporated during preparation of the TCRbeta library. MiXCR was run by TCRdb on the PCR reads, yielding one entry per CDR3 protein. The table has some 350,000 distinct CDR3 sequences, 15% to 20% seen once; the top ten hold around two fifths. The sample consisted of PBMCs, mostly from graft donor cells, taken 360 days after TCRalphabeta/CD19-depleted stem cell transplant. All receptors derive from a male patient aged 2 to 9 who had a stem cell transplant for acute lymphoblastic leukemia, so the T cells may come from the graft donor.

A remark on this clonotype: At one end, the junction sequence differs from germline, possibly due to a read error. The rearrangement joins TRBV6-5 to TRBJ2-7, with a weak D call TRBD1 (5 bases). Germline V gives CDR1 MNHEY, CDR2 SVGAGI. CDR3 length equals 11 residues. The CDR3: CASSRGHDQYF. In DNA form, the CDR3 reads TGTGCCAGCAGCCGAGGACACGATCAGTACTTC.

This rearrangement joins TRBV29-1 to TRBJ2-3; no firm D call. Trimming took off 7 bases at V and 2 bases at J, with 10 bases between the two ends. Germline V gives CDR1 SQVTM, CDR2 ANQGSEA. The CDR3 covers 12 residues. CDR3 sequence (DNA): TGCAGCGCCGACACCTCCACAGATACGCAGTATTTT. Translated: CSADTSTDTQYF.

This clonotype was counted only a few times. V and J are TRBV12-3 or TRBV12-4 and TRBJ1-4; 9 bases match TRBD1. Unmatched junction bases numbered 9, after V lost 6 bases and J lost 10 bases. The CDR3 sequence is 14 residues long. CDR3 amino acids: CASSLGQGPLKLFF. The CDR3 bases are TGTGCCAGCAGCCTGGGACAGGGACCCCTAAAACTGTTTTTT.

This clonotype was observed many times. This chain links TRBV7-6 with TRBJ2-5; D remains ambiguous. This CDR3 has 13 residues. From germline, CDR1 is SGHVS and CDR2 FNYEAQ. The V end was cut by 1 base, the J end by 5 bases, with 8 bases between. The CDR3 nucleotides read TGTGCCAGCAGCTTAGGCTTTCGGGAGACCCAGTACTTC. Amino acid sequence: CASSLGFRETQYF.

This clonotype was seen more than once but under ten times. V and J are TRBV12-3 or TRBV12-4 and TRBJ1-4; D is perhaps TRBD1 (6 bases). The CDR3 runs 15 residues. The V and J ends lost 5 bases and 4 bases respectively, with 14 bases between them. CDR3 DNA sequence: TGTGCCAGCAGTCGCACAGGGCCCATTAATGAAAAACTGTTTTTT. This gives the protein CASSRTGPINEKLFF.

This clonotype has more than one count but fewer than ten. This sequence joins TRBV30 and TRBJ1-4; 7 bases match TRBD1. Germline assignment: CDR1 GTSNPN and CDR2 SVGIG (reference sequence). The V gene end was trimmed by 3 bases and the J gene end by 5 bases; junction bases not matched to a gene: 6. This CDR3 spans 14 amino acids. CDR3 protein: CAWRRDSVNEKLFF. The CDR3 DNA reads TGTGCCTGGAGGAGGGACAGCGTAAATGAAAAACTGTTTTTT.

The CDR3 nucleotides read TGCAGCGCCTGGGAAGCTGAAGCTTTCTTT. It yields the protein CSAWEAEAFF. The rearrangement uses TRBV29-1 and TRBJ1-1, with D uncertain. This CDR3 comprises 10 residues. Trimming removed 7 bases from V and 6 bases from J, with 9 bases in between. The germline V gene encodes CDR1 SQVTM and CDR2 ANQGSEA.

This sequence joins TRBV29-1 and TRBJ2-3; D uncertain. Trimming removed 3 bases from V and 6 bases from J, with 13 bases in between. Germline CDR1 SQVTM, CDR2 ANQGSEA. The CDR3 covers 13 residues. In DNA form, the CDR3 reads TGCAGCGTTGATCCTAGAGGCCTTGATACGCAGTATTTT. It encodes CSVDPRGLDTQYF.

The rearrangement links TRBV4-2 to TRBJ2-1, with TRBD2 identical over 12 bases. CDR3 length equals 23 residues. The germline V gene has CDR1 LGHNA and CDR2 YNFKEQ. The V gene end was trimmed by 3 bases and the J gene end by 4 bases; junction bases not matched to a gene: 25. CDR3 amino acids: CASSQPERGPTSGSSIGYNEQFF. In DNA form, the CDR3 reads TGTGCCAGCAGCCAGCCCGAACGGGGACCGACTAGCGGGAGCAGCATTGGTTACAATGAGCAGTTCTTC.

V is TRBV4-3 and J is TRBJ2-2; 14 bases agree with TRBD2. Germline-derived CDR1 and CDR2 are LGHNA and YSLEER. CDR3 length: 16 residues. With V trimmed by 3 bases and J by 6 bases, 3 bases remained unmatched. The DNA of the CDR3 is TGCGCCAGCAGCCAGGGACTAGCGGGAGAGGCCGGGGAGCTGTTTTTT. Its protein is CASSQGLAGEAGELFF.

This clonotype was picked up a small number of times. This sequence joins TRBV7-9 and TRBJ2-2, with D hard to call. CDR1 and CDR2 from the germline V gene are SEHNR and FQNEAQ (reference sequence). V lost 2 bases and J 3 bases, leaving 7 bases between the germline ends. This CDR3 is built from 14 residues. The CDR3, as DNA: TGTGCCAGCAGCTTAATCCTGGACACCGGGGAGCTGTTTTTT. Amino acids: CASSLILDTGELFF. The full variable domain, its missing parts supplied by reference TRBV7-9 and TRBJ2-2, is DTGVSQNPRHKITKRGQNVTFRCDPISEHNRLYWYRQTLGQGPEFLTYFQNEAQLEKSRLLSDRFSAERPKGSFSTLEIQRTEQGDSAMYLCASSLILDTGELFFGEGSRLTVL.

This clonotype was picked up a small number of times. The J gene is TRBJ2-5, the V gene TRBV28; 10 bases map to TRBD2. The CDR3 totals 16 residues. V lost 3 bases to trimming and J lost 5 bases; unmatched junction nucleotides: 9. Germline V CDR1 and CDR2: MDHEN, SYDVKM. The CDR3, as DNA: TGTGCCAGCAGTTTCGATAGCGGGAGGCCATTGGAGACCCAGTACTTC. Protein product: CASSFDSGRPLETQYF. Using reference TRBV28 and TRBJ2-5 for the parts outside the CDR3, the full variable domain is DVKVTQSSRYLVKRTGEKVFLECVQDMDHENMFWYRQDPGLGLRLIYFSYDVKMKEKGDIPEGYSVSREKKERFSLILESASTNQTSMYLCASSFDSGRPLETQYFGPGTRLLVL.

The rearrangement links TRBV12-3 or TRBV12-4 to TRBJ2-7; D is unclear. This CDR3 has 14 amino acids. The ends were cut back, 5 bases at V and 8 bases at J, with 19 bases in the middle. The CDR3 coding sequence is TGTGCCAGCAGTCCCCCGGCGGAGCATAAGAAGCAGTACTTC. As protein: CASSPPAEHKKQYF.

The J gene is TRBJ2-2, the V gene TRBV4-3; TRBD2 agrees at 7 bases. The germline V gene has CDR1 LGHNA and CDR2 YSLEER. The CDR3 has 17 amino acids. V dropped 2 bases and J dropped 1; count of bases not matched to a gene: 7. The CDR3 DNA is TGCGCCAGCAGCCAAAGAGCGACGGGGGGGAACACCGGGGAGCTGTTTTTT. As protein: CASSQRATGGNTGELFF.

This clonotype was seen at least ten times. The chain is built from TRBV12-3 or TRBV12-4 and TRBJ2-1; D gene unclear. The V gene lost 2 bases and the J gene lost 5 bases, with 7 bases spanning the gap. The CDR3 is made up of 13 amino acids. The CDR3 nucleotides are TGTGCCAGCAGTTTACACGGCGACAATGAGCAGTTCTTC. Translation: CASSLHGDNEQFF.

V is TRBV18 and J is TRBJ2-7; a possible D gene is TRBD2 (6 bases). The CDR3 sequence is 15 residues long. Trimming shortened V by 3 bases and J by 7 bases, and 19 bases separated the two germline ends. The V gene's germline CDR1 is KGHSH and CDR2 LQKENI. CDR3 sequence (DNA): TGTGCCAGCTCACCGGAGGACTGGAGGGTGGGAGAGCAGTACTTC. It translates to CASSPEDWRVGEQYF.

The rearrangement links TRBV9 to TRBJ2-2; tentatively, D is TRBD1 (5 bases). Germline V gives CDR1 SGDLS, CDR2 YYNGEE. CDR3 length equals 15 residues. V lost 2 bases, J lost 5 bases, and 13 bases lay in between. CDR3 amino acids: CASSVQGLGTGELFF. The DNA for the CDR3 is TGTGCCAGCAGCGTCCAGGGTTTAGGAACCGGGGAGCTGTTTTTT.

This chain links TRBV6-1 with TRBJ2-1, with TRBD2 matching 12 bases. V was pared by 5 bases and J by 8 bases, with 19 bases of the junction left unmatched. The germline V gene has CDR1 MNHNS and CDR2 SASEGT. The CDR3 spans 19 residues. The CDR3 DNA reads TGTGCCAGCAGTCCGAACGGACGGAAGCTAGCGGGAGGGGAATATGAGCAGTTCTTC. Amino acids: CASSPNGRKLAGGEYEQFF.

The V call is TRBV28, the J call TRBJ2-1; 8 bases match TRBD1. Unmatched junction bases numbered 9, after V lost 6 bases and J lost 2 bases. The V gene's germline CDR1 is MDHEN and CDR2 SYDVKM. This CDR3 region has 16 residues. CDR3 DNA sequence: TGTGCCAGCAGCGCTGGACAGGGCAGCGCCTACAATGAGCAGTTCTTC. It is translated as CASSAGQGSAYNEQFF.